A single sample gave rise to the 32 T cell receptor beta chains below, sequenced in a study of blood T cell repertoires in COVID-19. The protocol was immunoSEQ multiplex PCR, while the TCRdb copy is restricted to in-frame clones and leaves out a portion. Counted here are about 220,000 clones, approximately 83% occurring once; the ten biggest clones make up about 3%. Input material: peripheral blood. These receptors were obtained from a woman younger than 45 who had recovered from COVID-19.

The genes are TRBV3-1 (or the pseudogene TRBV3-2) and TRBJ1-5; 8 bases align to TRBD1. The CDR3 is 17 amino acids. Trimming removed 0 bases from V and 1 base from J; junction bases left unmatched: 5. CDR1 is LGHDT and CDR2 is YNNKEL in the germline V gene (reference sequence). Written as DNA, the CDR3 is TGTGCCAGCAGCCAAGAAGACAGGGGCGTAAGCAATCAGCCCCAGCATTTT. Its protein is CASSQEDRGVSNQPQHF.

J is TRBJ2-5 and V is TRBV28; 14 bases match TRBD2. Losses at the gene ends were 6 bases for V and 4 bases for J; bases not matched to a gene: 4. The CDR3 totals 15 residues. CDR1 is MDHEN and CDR2 is SYDVKM in the germline V gene. In nucleotides, the CDR3 is TGTGCCAGCAGCCTCGGACTAGCGGGAGGAGAGACCCAGTACTTC. As protein: CASSLGLAGGETQYF.

The rearrangement links TRBV5-1 to TRBJ2-7, with 7 bases matching TRBD1. Germline CDR1 and CDR2: SGHRS and YFSETQ. V shed 2 bases and J 6 bases; nucleotides not matched to a gene: 11. CDR3 length: 15 residues. CDR3 sequence: CASSLQTGSPGEQYF. Written as DNA, the CDR3 is TGCGCCAGCAGCTTACAGACAGGGTCCCCAGGCGAGCAGTACTTC.

J is TRBJ2-2 and V is TRBV7-6; D possibly corresponds to TRBD1 (5 bases). Trimming removed 5 bases from V and 4 bases from J, with 11 bases in between. CDR1 and CDR2 from the germline V gene are SGHVS and FNYEAQ. The CDR3 covers 14 residues. The CDR3 nucleotides are TGTGCCAGCAGCCCGGACCAGGGCACCGGGGAGCTGTTTTTT. Protein: CASSPDQGTGELFF. The complete variable domain, with remaining parts taken from reference TRBV7-6 and TRBJ2-2, reads GAGVSQSPRYKVTKRGQDVALRCDPISGHVSLYWYRQALGQGPEFLTYFNYEAQQDKSGLPNDRFSAERPEGSISTLTIQRTEQRDSAMYRCASSPDQGTGELFFGEGSRLTVL.

Comments on this clone: The identical CDR3 is also encoded by other nucleotide sequences in the sample. The chain carries TRBV15 and TRBJ1-2; 7 positions agree with TRBD1. Germline-derived CDR1 and CDR2 are LNHNV and YYDKDF (reference sequence). This CDR3 has 14 residues. The V segment lost 1 base and the J segment 4 bases; nucleotides outside the gene matches: 3. The CDR3 nucleotides read TGTGCCACCAGCAGAGGACAGGGAGGCTATGGCTACACCTTC. It is translated as CATSRGQGGYGYTF.

This clone was seen only a few times. The gene calls are TRBV5-1 and TRBJ2-7, with D unresolved. CDR1 and CDR2 from the germline V gene are SGHRS and YFSETQ. The CDR3 spans 13 residues. Trimming removed 2 bases at V and 0 bases at J, with 6 bases between. CDR3 amino acids: CASSFISSYEQYF. Written as DNA, the CDR3 is TGCGCCAGCAGCTTTATTAGCTCCTACGAGCAGTACTTC.

This chain links TRBV12-3 or TRBV12-4 with TRBJ2-7; tentative D call: TRBD1 (6 bases). The CDR3 runs to 11 residues. Trimming removed 6 bases at V and 6 bases at J, with 9 bases between. The DNA for the CDR3 is TGTGCCAGCAGCACAGGGTTCGAGCAGTACTTC. It yields the protein CASSTGFEQYF.

The J gene is TRBJ1-2, the V gene TRBV6-5; D might be TRBD1 (5 bases). V dropped 3 bases and J dropped 6 bases, with 11 bases sitting between them. The CDR3 contains 13 residues. Germline assignment: CDR1 MNHEY and CDR2 SVGAGI. As DNA, the CDR3 is TGTGCCAGCAGTTATCGGGAGGGGCATGGCTACACCTTC. This codes for CASSYREGHGYTF.

V gene TRBV28 combines with J gene TRBJ2-1; perhaps TRBD1 as D (5 bases). CDR1 and CDR2 from the germline V gene are MDHEN and SYDVKM. V lost 3 bases to trimming and J lost 7 bases, with 16 bases between them. The CDR3 is 15 residues long. The CDR3 DNA sequence: TGTGCCAGCAGTTTGGGCAGGGTCCCGGCTAATGAGCAGTTCTTC. Residues: CASSLGRVPANEQFF.

The V gene is TRBV5-6, the J gene TRBJ1-6, with 7 bases identical to TRBD1. V shed 3 bases, J shed 3 bases, and the junction held 3 bases outside the gene matches. The CDR3 runs 15 residues. The germline V gene encodes CDR1 SGHDT and CDR2 YYEEEE. This CDR3 reads CASSSGQDYNSPLHF. In nucleotides, the CDR3 is TGTGCCAGCAGCTCCGGACAGGACTATAATTCACCCCTCCACTTT.

The rearrangement links TRBV11-3 to TRBJ2-7, with TRBD2 matching over 14 bases. Unmatched junction bases numbered 4, after V lost 5 bases and J lost 7 bases. The CDR3 runs to 14 residues. Germline assignment: CDR1 SGHNT and CDR2 YENEEA. The CDR3 reads CASSARTSGGEQYF. The CDR3, as DNA: TGTGCCAGCAGCGCACGGACTAGCGGGGGGGAGCAGTACTTC.

This chain uses TRBV10-3 with TRBJ2-7, with TRBD2 identical over 8 bases. Germline CDR1 reads ENHRY; CDR2 reads SYGVKD. CDR3 length: 15 amino acids. Germline trimming cut 6 bases from V and 3 bases from J; bases unmatched to any gene: 10. CDR3 loop: CAIRETGLAGYEQYF. In nucleotides, the CDR3 is TGTGCCATCAGAGAAACAGGTCTAGCGGGCTACGAGCAGTACTTC.

This clone was recorded only once. The rearrangement uses TRBV28 and TRBJ1-5, with TRBD1 identical over 7 bases. The V segment lost 3 bases and the J segment 0 bases; nucleotides outside the gene matches: 11. Germline V lookup: CDR1 MDHEN, CDR2 SYDVKM. CDR3 length: 18 amino acids. CDR3 in amino acids: CASSFLGQDYYSNQPQHF. CDR3 in DNA: TGTGCCAGCAGTTTCCTTGGACAGGATTACTATAGCAATCAGCCCCAGCATTTT.

V usage is TRBV25-1 and J usage is TRBJ1-2, with D perhaps matching TRBD1 (5 bases). The CDR3 sequence is 15 residues long. Germline V gene data show CDR1 as MGHDK and CDR2 as SYGVNS. V dropped 2 bases and J dropped 4 bases, with 14 bases sitting between them. This CDR3 is CASSEGGTVIYGYTF. CDR3 nucleotide sequence: TGTGCCAGCAGTGAAGGGGGGACTGTCATCTATGGCTACACCTTC.

The J gene is TRBJ2-2, the V gene TRBV28; 10 bases align to TRBD1. The germline gives CDR1 MDHEN, CDR2 SYDVKM. Trimming removed 6 bases from V and 5 bases from J; junction bases left unmatched: 6. The CDR3 extends over 15 amino acids. CDR3 nucleotides: TGTGCCAGCAGCAGACAGGGGGCGCGGACCGGGGAGCTGTTTTTT. Residues: CASSRQGARTGELFF.

The gene calls are TRBV6-6 and TRBJ2-1, with 8 bases lining up with TRBD1. The junction had 8 bases not matched to a gene; V was cut back by 6 bases and J by 4 bases. The CDR3 runs to 15 residues. Germline V gene lookup returns CDR1 MNHNY and CDR2 SVGAGI (reference sequence). The CDR3 reads CASSQGQGRYNEQFF. The CDR3 DNA is TGTGCCAGCAGCCAAGGACAGGGACGATACAATGAGCAGTTCTTC.

The V call is TRBV27, the J call TRBJ1-5; D is unclear. The CDR3 contains 16 residues. Deletions cut 2 bases from V and 0 bases from J, with 11 bases between. Germline V gives CDR1 MNHEY, CDR2 SMNVEV (reference sequence). The CDR3 sequence is CASSLTERYSNQPQHF. The DNA for the CDR3 is TGTGCCAGCAGTTTAACAGAGAGATATAGCAATCAGCCCCAGCATTTT.

This chain links TRBV20-1 with TRBJ1-5; tentatively, D is TRBD1 (5 bases). The CDR3 has 14 residues. Trimming left V 3 bases short and J 3 bases short, with 12 bases between. Germline V gene lookup returns CDR1 DFQATT and CDR2 SNEGSKA (reference sequence). CDR3 DNA: TGCAGTGCTAGTAGGGTCAGGGACAATCAGCCCCAGCATTTT. Protein: CSASRVRDNQPQHF.

The chain has TRBV4-1 and TRBJ2-1, with 9 positions matching TRBD2. Trimming removed 0 bases from V and 8 bases from J; junction bases left unmatched: 8. Germline V gene sequence: CDR1 MGHRA, CDR2 YSYEKL. CDR3 length: 16 residues. CDR3: CASSQDLAGGPYEQFF. The CDR3 region has the DNA TGCGCCAGCAGCCAAGATTTGGCGGGAGGGCCCTATGAGCAGTTCTTC.

The chain recombines TRBV29-1 with TRBJ2-2; D is unclear. V was cut by 6 bases and J by 6 bases, with 8 bases left in between. The germline V gene encodes CDR1 SQVTM and CDR2 ANQGSEA. The CDR3 has 11 residues. CDR3 nucleotides: TGCAGCGTGTCGGTGGCCGGGGAGCTGTTTTTT. Translation gives CSVSVAGELFF.

The chain couples TRBV27 to TRBJ2-7, with D possibly TRBD1 on 5 matching bases. The germline V gene has CDR1 MNHEY and CDR2 SMNVEV (reference sequence). The CDR3 runs 14 residues. The V end lost 7 bases, the J end lost 5 bases, and 18 bases lay between the germline ends. CDR3 DNA sequence: TGTGCCAGCACTCGAGCTGACAGTATCAACGAGCAGTACTTC. It translates to CASTRADSINEQYF.

V is TRBV29-1 and J is TRBJ2-6; weak D call: TRBD1 (6 bases). The V gene lost 4 bases and the J gene lost 6 bases, with 16 bases spanning the gap. Germline lookup yields CDR1 SQVTM and CDR2 ANQGSEA. The CDR3 runs 15 residues. The CDR3 here is CSVASQGRPANVLTF. The CDR3 DNA reads as TGCAGCGTTGCCTCACAGGGTCGGCCGGCCAACGTCCTGACTTTC.

The V call is TRBV5-1, the J call TRBJ2-2; D might be TRBD1 (5 bases). The germline V gene encodes CDR1 SGHRS and CDR2 YFSETQ. The CDR3 is 14 residues long. Trimming cost V 0 bases and J 5 bases, with 8 bases left between them. CDR3 sequence: CASSLGQSTGELFF. The CDR3 region has the DNA TGCGCCAGCAGCTTGGGACAGTCGACCGGGGAGCTGTTTTTT.

The J gene is TRBJ1-1, the V gene TRBV5-1; 8 bases map to TRBD1. Germline values: CDR1 SGHRS, CDR2 YFSETQ. The V gene end was trimmed by 3 bases and the J gene end by 10 bases; junction bases not matched to a gene: 8. The CDR3 covers 13 residues. The CDR3 spells CASSSTGELRAFF. As DNA, the CDR3 is TGCGCCAGCAGCTCGACAGGGGAATTGAGAGCTTTCTTT.

This clone was seen only a few times. The chain employs TRBV5-1 and TRBJ2-7; TRBD2 aligns across 8 bases. The ends lost 5 bases at V and 2 bases at J; junction bases unmatched: 6. Per germline, CDR1 SGHRS and CDR2 YFSETQ. CDR3 size: 14 residues. CDR3 nucleotide sequence: TGCGCCAGCAGTCGAGTAGCGGGGACCTACGAGCAGTACTTC. Its protein is CASSRVAGTYEQYF.

This clone was counted ten times or more. The chain links TRBV7-2 to TRBJ2-1; TRBD1 matches at 8 bases. This CDR3 comprises 15 residues. With V trimmed by 5 bases and J by 8 bases, 11 bases remained unmatched. Germline V lookup: CDR1 SGHTA, CDR2 FQGNSA. The CDR3, as DNA: TGTGCCAGCAGCGAGGGCGGACAGGGACCCTATGAGCAGTTCTTC. As protein: CASSEGGQGPYEQFF.

The rearrangement links TRBV9 to TRBJ2-3; 7 bases match TRBD2. The CDR3 has 13 residues. CDR1 and CDR2 from the germline V gene are SGDLS and YYNGEE. V lost 3 bases to trimming and J lost 4 bases; unmatched junction nucleotides: 2. The CDR3 nucleotides are TGTGCCAGCAGCGCCGGGGGGTCAGATACGCAGTATTTT. Residues: CASSAGGSDTQYF.

The chain uses TRBV10-1 and TRBJ2-7; D remains unclear. The germline CDR1 and CDR2 sequences are WNHNN and SYGVQD (reference sequence). V was shortened by 3 bases and J by 4 bases, with 7 bases between the two germline ends. This CDR3 has 12 amino acids. This CDR3 is CASSDRPYEQYF. In DNA form, the CDR3 reads TGCGCCAGCAGTGACCGTCCTTACGAGCAGTACTTC.

The genes are TRBV7-2 and TRBJ2-5; TRBD2 agrees at 10 bases. Germline values: CDR1 SGHTA, CDR2 FQGNSA. Trimming took 5 bases from V and 2 from J; bases not matched to a gene: 8. CDR3 length equals 16 residues. The CDR3 is CASSPGASGSQETQYF. CDR3 sequence (DNA): TGTGCCAGCAGCCCAGGGGCTAGCGGGAGTCAAGAGACCCAGTACTTC.

The CDR3 protein is CASSPRTGNSYNEQFF. In DNA form, the CDR3 reads TGCGCCAGCAGCCCTCGGACAGGAAACTCCTACAATGAGCAGTTCTTC. The chain couples TRBV5-1 to TRBJ2-1; 7 bases align to TRBD1. Germline assignment: CDR1 SGHRS and CDR2 YFSETQ. V shed 4 bases, J shed 0 bases, and the junction held 7 bases outside the gene matches. The CDR3 spans 16 residues.

The rearrangement uses TRBV7-8 and TRBJ2-1, with D possibly being TRBD1 (5 bases). This CDR3 is built from 17 residues. V lost 7 bases and J lost 6, with 25 bases in between. Germline V gene lookup returns CDR1 SGHVS and CDR2 FQNEAQ. The CDR3 loop is CASILVGLTRGGNEQFF. The CDR3 bases are TGTGCCAGCATCCTGGTGGGGTTAACAAGGGGTGGCAATGAGCAGTTCTTC.

The chain carries TRBV28 and TRBJ1-1; TRBD1 is a possible D gene (5 bases). The CDR3 extends over 13 amino acids. Trimming pared 7 bases from V and 5 bases from J, leaving 14 bases between. Germline-derived CDR1 and CDR2 are MDHEN and SYDVKM. DNA for the CDR3: TGTGCCAGCAACCTGCACGGGGGGACTGAAGCTTTCTTT. As protein: CASNLHGGTEAFF.